The next 18 T cell receptor beta chains were all read from a single sample in a study of T cells in localized non-small cell lung cancer (dated by TCRdb to the early 2020s). The method was the immunoSEQ multiplex PCR assay. TCRdb holds this immuneACCESS table with in-frame rearrangements only. Some clones are missing; in checked studies, unresolved V genes explain under half, and the rest has no known cause. This sample gives fewer than 25,000 clones in total; 85% to 90% of them show up just once. The ten largest clonotypes hold roughly 6.2% of the sample. Specimen: PBMCs, collected before any cancer treatment. The receptors were gathered from a man aged 35 to 70 with stage II lung adenocarcinoma.

Only one count was recorded for this clone. This chain uses TRBV5-1 with TRBJ1-2, with D unresolved. CDR1 is SGHRS, CDR2 YFSETQ, per germline. There are 18 residues in the CDR3. V lost 0 bases to trimming and J lost 2 bases, with 20 bases between them. CDR3 in DNA: TGCGCCAGCAGCTTGGGGGATACCATCACTTTTTACAACTATGGCTACACCTTC. Translating it yields CASSLGDTITFYNYGYTF. Based on the CDR3 plus reference TRBV5-1 and TRBJ1-2, the full variable domain is KAGVTQTPRYLIKTRGQQVTLSCSPISGHRSVSWYQQTPGQGLQFLFEYFSETQRNKGNFPGRFSGRQFSNSRSEMNVSTLELGDSALYLCASSLGDTITFYNYGYTFGSGTRLTVV.

This chain connects TRBV5-1 to TRBJ2-7, with a tentative D call TRBD2 (7 bases). V was pared by 4 bases and J by 3 bases, with 14 bases between. Germline V CDR1 and CDR2: SGHRS, YFSETQ. The CDR3 loop spans 14 amino acids. CDR3 loop: CASSRGRGYYEQYF. CDR3 coding DNA: TGCGCCAGCAGCCGAGGGAGGGGGTACTACGAGCAGTACTTC.

This clone has only a few counts. The genes are TRBV5-1 and TRBJ1-1, with D perhaps matching TRBD1 (6 bases). V was shortened by 4 bases and J by 3 bases, with 16 bases between the two germline ends. The CDR3 length is 15 residues. Germline V gene lookup returns CDR1 SGHRS and CDR2 YFSETQ. The CDR3 DNA reads TGCGCCAGCAGCATCGGGACAATAAGGGACACTGAAGCTTTCTTT. Amino acids: CASSIGTIRDTEAFF.

V usage is TRBV11-3 and J usage is TRBJ2-1; TRBD2 matches at 11 bases. The CDR3 is made up of 13 amino acids. Germline trimming cut 3 bases from V and 14 bases from J; bases unmatched to any gene: 6. CDR1 and CDR2 (germline): SGHNT, YENEEA. The CDR3 DNA is TGTGCCAGCAGCTTGGGACTAGCGGAGATAGAGTTCTTC. Encoded protein: CASSLGLAEIEFF. Looking up the rest from reference TRBV11-3 and TRBJ2-1 gives the full variable domain: EAGVVQSPRYKIIEKKQPVAFWCNPISGHNTLYWYLQNLGQGPELLIRYENEEAVDDSQLPKDRFSAERLKGVDSTLKIQPAELGDSAVYLCASSLGLAEIEFFGPGTRLTVL.

The chain combines TRBV27 with TRBJ1-2; 7 nucleotides match TRBD1. Germline loops: CDR1 MNHEY, CDR2 SMNVEV (reference sequence). The J segment lost 2 bases and the V segment lost 5 bases, leaving 2 bases of the junction unmatched. There are 13 residues in the CDR3. CDR3 in DNA: TGTGCCAGCAGTCTGACAGGGAACTATGGCTACACCTTC. Its translation: CASSLTGNYGYTF.

The rearrangement links TRBV7-2 to TRBJ2-3, with 7 nucleotides matching TRBD1. Germline V gene data show CDR1 as SGHTA and CDR2 as FQGNSA. V lost 5 bases and J lost 0; bases outside the gene matches: 8. The CDR3 loop spans 16 amino acids. CDR3 nucleotides: TGTGCCAGCAGCCGACAGGGCCCCTCTAGCACAGATACGCAGTATTTT. Amino acid sequence: CASSRQGPSSTDTQYF.

This clone was detected once. CDR3 in DNA: TGTGCCAGCAGCCCCGACAGGGGGCGAACTAATGAAAAACTGTTTTTT. It specifies CASSPDRGRTNEKLFF. The V call is TRBV7-8, the J call TRBJ1-4, with 10 bases aligning to TRBD1. The CDR3 covers 16 residues. Germline CDR1 reads SGHVS; CDR2 reads FQNEAQ. J gave up 1 base and V 5 bases, and 4 bases lay outside the gene matches.

The chain employs TRBV28 and TRBJ1-2; TRBD1 agrees at 8 bases. From germline, CDR1 is MDHEN and CDR2 SYDVKM. CDR3 length: 13 amino acids. V was clipped by 6 bases and J by 7 bases; unmatched bases: 7. The CDR3 DNA reads as TGTGCCAGCAGCCAGGGGGCTGTGGGTGGCTACACCTTC. Translated: CASSQGAVGGYTF.

This clone was recorded only once. This chain uses TRBV19 with TRBJ1-5; maybe TRBD1 (6 bases). V dropped 3 bases and J dropped 2 bases, with 26 bases sitting between them. CDR3 length: 20 residues. The V gene's germline CDR1 is LNHDA and CDR2 SQIVND (reference sequence). CDR3 in DNA: TGTGCCAGTAGTATCAGTGTAAGGCAGGGGATAGGTGTTGGCAATCAGCCCCAGCATTTT. It encodes CASSISVRQGIGVGNQPQHF.

This rearrangement joins TRBV28 to TRBJ2-3, with a weak D call TRBD1 (6 bases). The CDR3 is 14 residues long. The germline gives CDR1 MDHEN, CDR2 SYDVKM. The ends were cut back, 4 bases at V and 2 bases at J, with 10 bases in the middle. The CDR3 here is CASSSGQNTDTQYF. CDR3 DNA: TGTGCCAGCAGTTCCGGACAGAACACAGATACGCAGTATTTT.

The rearrangement joins TRBV10-2 to TRBJ2-5, with 7 nucleotides matching TRBD2. Germline V CDR1 and CDR2: WSHSY, SAAADI. This CDR3 is built from 13 residues. J was trimmed by 0 bases and V by 9 bases; bases with no gene match: 4. CDR3 coding DNA: TGCGCCAGTGGGCGGGGGTACCAAGAGACCCAGTACTTC. This encodes CASGRGYQETQYF.

The chain joins TRBV5-1 to TRBJ2-7; D possibly uses TRBD1 or TRBD2 (5 bases each). Trimming pared 0 bases from V and 0 bases from J, leaving 10 bases between. Germline loops: CDR1 SGHRS, CDR2 YFSETQ. CDR3 size: 15 residues. CDR3 loop: CASSLAAGSSYEQYF. CDR3 bases: TGCGCCAGCAGCTTGGCAGCAGGGAGCTCCTACGAGCAGTACTTC.

CDR3 loop: CASSLADTGELFF. The CDR3 nucleotides are TGTGCCAGCAGCTTAGCCGACACCGGGGAGCTGTTTTTT. The chain links TRBV11-2 to TRBJ2-2; D is undetermined. The CDR3 loop spans 13 amino acids. Per the germline V gene, CDR1 is SGHAT and CDR2 is FQNNGV. V was shortened by 1 base and J by 3 bases, with 3 bases between the two germline ends.

The chain employs TRBV5-1 and TRBJ1-5, with 7 bases aligning to TRBD1. From germline, CDR1 is SGHRS and CDR2 YFSETQ. V shed 4 bases and J 1 base; nucleotides not matched to a gene: 5. The CDR3 has 15 amino acids. The CDR3 nucleotides read TGCGCCAGCAGCAGGGACAGTGGGAGCAATCAGCCCCAGCATTTT. This gives the protein CASSRDSGSNQPQHF.

The chain recombines TRBV19 with TRBJ2-7, with D perhaps assigned TRBD1 or TRBD2 (5 bases each). The CDR3 consists of 15 residues. The V gene's germline CDR1 is LNHDA and CDR2 SQIVND (reference sequence). V was trimmed by 5 bases and J by 0 bases, leaving 14 bases between them. CDR3 protein: CASSLGAGSSYEQYF. The CDR3 coding sequence is TGTGCCAGTAGTCTTGGGGCAGGGAGCTCCTACGAGCAGTACTTC.

V is TRBV19 and J is TRBJ2-5, with TRBD1 matching 9 bases. The CDR3 loop spans 16 amino acids. Germline-derived CDR1 and CDR2 are LNHDA and SQIVND (reference sequence). V was clipped by 4 bases and J by 1 base; unmatched bases: 7. CDR3 nucleotides: TGTGCCAGTAGTAGCACCGGGACAGGGATCCAAGAGACCCAGTACTTC. It is translated as CASSSTGTGIQETQYF.

V gene TRBV14 combines with J gene TRBJ1-4, with TRBD1 as a possible D gene (5 bases). V lost 2 bases, J lost 7 bases, and 14 bases lay in between. The length of the CDR3 is 15 residues. Germline CDR1 and CDR2: SGHDN and FVKESK. For the CDR3, the DNA is TGTGCCAGCAGCCAACAAAAAGGGGCGAGTGAAAAACTGTTTTTT. Its protein is CASSQQKGASEKLFF.

The CDR3 is CASNGTGVPYEQYF. In DNA, the CDR3 is TGTGCCAGTAACGGGACAGGGGTTCCCTACGAGCAGTACTTC. The chain combines TRBV28 with TRBJ2-7; 10 nucleotides line up with TRBD1. The junction had 7 bases not matched to a gene; V was cut back by 9 bases and J by 2 bases. From germline, CDR1 is MDHEN and CDR2 SYDVKM. The CDR3 is made up of 14 amino acids.